These T cell receptor beta chains were read from a single sample in a study of T cell responses to AZD1222 COVID-19 vaccine. Using immunoSEQ multiplex PCR, the repertoire was profiled, and TCRdb retains in-frame clones only, with some absent. Here the sample spans tens of thousands of clones, 90% being singletons. This material consisted of peripheral blood, taken 28 days after the second AZD1222 dose. Source of these receptors: an adult who received the AZD1222 COVID-19 vaccine. Both conserved end residues are part of each CDR3. A D gene is named only where the DNA matches it firmly. Clone size is stated in some rows and not others, as once, few, many or a class when expanded.

D	V	J	size	CDR3	DNA
.	TRBV3-1/TRBV3-2	TRBJ2-7	.	CASSPGTDFYEQYF	TGTGCCAGCAGCCCTGGGACGGACTTTTACGAGCAGTACTTC
.	TRBV6-5	TRBJ2-5	.	CASSYSGETQYF	TGTGCCAGCAGTTACTCGGGGGAGACCCAGTACTTC
.	TRBV18	TRBJ1-1	.	CASSPGQNTEAFF	TGTGCCAGCTCCCCAGGACAGAACACTGAAGCTTTCTTT
.	TRBV4-1	TRBJ1-1	.	CASSQEGRGGTEAFF	TGCGCCAGCAGCCAAGAAGGGCGGGGGGGCACTGAAGCTTTCTTT
TRBD1	TRBV6-5	TRBJ1-6	.	CASSYSQGASNSPLHF	TGTGCCAGCAGTTACTCGCAGGGGGCCTCCAATTCACCCCTCCACTTT
.	TRBV5-1	TRBJ1-1	.	CASSFGLRDTEAFF	TGCGCCAGCAGCTTTGGGTTAAGAGACACTGAAGCTTTCTTT
.	TRBV27	TRBJ1-5	.	CASRTGSFSNQPQHF	TGTGCCAGCAGGACAGGTAGTTTTAGCAATCAGCCCCAGCATTTT
.	TRBV27	TRBJ2-7	.	CASSSGAGTASYEQYF	TGTGCCAGCAGTTCGGGGGCCGGGACAGCATCCTACGAGCAGTACTTC
TRBD1	TRBV7-2	TRBJ2-3	.	CASSLEWTGRSDTQYF	TGTGCCAGCAGCTTAGAGTGGACAGGGAGGTCAGATACGCAGTATTTT
.	TRBV9	TRBJ2-2	.	CASSVAGQNTGELFF	TGTGCCAGCAGCGTAGCAGGTCAGAACACCGGGGAGCTGTTTTTT
.	TRBV4-2	TRBJ1-3	once	CASSPSGDSGNTIYF	TGTGCCAGCAGCCCAAGCGGGGATTCTGGAAACACCATATATTTT
.	TRBV27	TRBJ1-6	.	CASSWGRDNSPLHF	TGTGCCAGCAGTTGGGGCAGGGATAATTCACCCCTCCACTTT
TRBD1	TRBV24-1	TRBJ1-5	.	CATSDPGQGDQPQHF	TGTGCCACCAGTGATCCCGGACAGGGTGATCAGCCCCAGCATTTT
TRBD2	TRBV5-1	TRBJ2-7	once	CASSETSGGAREQYF	TGCGCCAGCAGCGAGACTAGCGGGGGGGCGCGGGAGCAGTACTTC
.	TRBV2	TRBJ1-5	.	CASSDRVGNQPQHF	TGTGCCAGCAGTGACAGGGTCGGCAATCAGCCCCAGCATTTT
TRBD1	TRBV6-5	TRBJ1-2	.	CASSKRTGNYGYTF	TGTGCCAGCAGTAAACGGACAGGGAACTATGGCTACACCTTC
.	TRBV6-5	TRBJ2-7	.	CASSYSSGSSEQYF	TGTGCCAGCAGTTACTCGTCGGGTTCTAGTGAGCAGTACTTC
.	TRBV12-3/TRBV12-4	TRBJ2-1	.	CATGSSYNEQFF	TGTGCCACCGGGAGCTCCTACAATGAGCAGTTCTTC
.	TRBV3-1/TRBV3-2	TRBJ1-3	.	CASSQPGPTVPGNTIYF	TGTGCCAGCAGCCAACCGGGGCCGACAGTACCCGGAAACACCATATATTTT
.	TRBV12-3/TRBV12-4	TRBJ1-2	.	CASSPGEAGGYTF	TGTGCCAGCAGCCCAGGGGAAGCAGGTGGCTACACCTTC
TRBD1	TRBV29-1	TRBJ1-2	.	CSGGQGKSYTF	TGCAGCGGCGGACAGGGAAAAAGCTACACCTTC
.	TRBV10-3	TRBJ2-7	once	CATKKESSYEQYF	TGTGCCACCAAGAAAGAGAGCTCCTACGAGCAGTACTTC
.	TRBV5-4	TRBJ1-2	.	CASRTDNYGYTF	TGTGCCAGCAGGACAGATAACTATGGCTACACCTTC
TRBD1	TRBV3-1/TRBV3-2	TRBJ2-7	.	CASTKSGTGASYEQYF	TGTGCCAGCACAAAAAGCGGGACAGGGGCCTCCTACGAGCAGTACTTC
.	TRBV5-6	TRBJ1-4	.	CASSLGLTVGEKLFF	TGTGCCAGCAGCTTGGGACTGACCGTAGGTGAAAAACTGTTTTTT
.	TRBV5-1	TRBJ1-4	.	CASSFSNLYEKLFF	TGCGCCAGCAGCTTCAGCAACCTCTACGAAAAACTGTTTTTT
TRBD1	TRBV7-9	TRBJ1-3	.	CASSLAAGTGAGNTIYF	TGTGCCAGCAGCTTAGCGGCAGGGACAGGCGCAGGAAACACCATATATTTT
.	TRBV2	TRBJ1-6	.	CASREGNSPLHF	TGTGCCAGCAGGGAGGGGAATTCACCCCTCCACTTT
TRBD2	TRBV5-1	TRBJ2-5	.	CASTTPGGAMGETQYF	TGCGCCAGCACCACCCCGGGGGGGGCCATGGGAGAGACCCAGTACTTC
.	TRBV7-3	TRBJ1-1	.	CASSPHLTRVNTEAFF	TGTGCCAGCAGCCCTCACCTCACGAGAGTGAACACTGAAGCTTTCTTT
.	TRBV9	TRBJ2-3	.	CASSATTDTQYF	TGTGCCAGCAGCGCGACCACAGATACGCAGTATTTT